This TCR beta chain came from a study of T cell repertoires in cytomegalovirus infection. Study-wide results and caveats: Summed frequency of public TCR beta families distinguished CMV carriers with the relevant HLA.

The CDR3 spans 19 residues. V gave up 0 bases and J gave up 5 bases; unmatched junction bases: 21. The germline CDR1 and CDR2 sequences are SQVTM and ANQGSEA. TCRdb re-called the reads with MiXCR, one entry per CDR3 protein. Of hundreds of thousands of distinct CDR3 sequences listed, approximately 25% are singletons. Turning to this clonotype: Its target is not known.

Sequenced: CD8+ T cells from PBMCs. The receptor's source is a human donor in good health (CMV status not recorded). Some clones in this sample may be carry-over from other donors' samples. The V and J genes are TRBV29-1 and TRBJ1-2, with 7 bases identical to TRBD1. For the CDR3, the DNA is TGCAGCGTTGAAGATAAGGGAGGGACAGCACCACACTGGGGATATGGCTACACCTTC. Translated: CSVEDKGGTAPHWGYGYTF.